The clone carrying this T cell receptor (beta chain) was seen ten or more times. The antigen remains undetermined. TCRdb independently ran MiXCR on the 5' RACE reads; one entry per CDR3 protein. The profile shows 250,000 or so distinct CDR3 sequences, more than 15% of them singletons. The data derive from a study of CD8 T cells in ankylosing spondylitis. Findings and limits, study-wide: There was a TCR beta motif, made of several highly homologous variants, that appeared characteristic of ankylosing spondylitis blood. Researchers reportedly found disease-linked clones significantly enriched in matched ankylosing spondylitis synovial fluid.

Per the germline V gene, CDR1 is DFQATT and CDR2 is SNEGSKA (reference sequence). This CDR3 is built from 15 residues. V lost 1 base and J lost 4, with 14 bases in between. The chain uses TRBV20-1 and TRBJ2-1; D is perhaps TRBD2 (6 bases). Sample: blood, either unsorted or a sorted T cell fraction (not recorded which). The sequence came from a male donor with ankylosing spondylitis or in good health (not recorded which). CDR3 amino acids: CSARAGVAVYNEQFF. The CDR3 DNA is TGCAGTGCTAGAGCGGGAGTAGCGGTATACAATGAGCAGTTCTTC.